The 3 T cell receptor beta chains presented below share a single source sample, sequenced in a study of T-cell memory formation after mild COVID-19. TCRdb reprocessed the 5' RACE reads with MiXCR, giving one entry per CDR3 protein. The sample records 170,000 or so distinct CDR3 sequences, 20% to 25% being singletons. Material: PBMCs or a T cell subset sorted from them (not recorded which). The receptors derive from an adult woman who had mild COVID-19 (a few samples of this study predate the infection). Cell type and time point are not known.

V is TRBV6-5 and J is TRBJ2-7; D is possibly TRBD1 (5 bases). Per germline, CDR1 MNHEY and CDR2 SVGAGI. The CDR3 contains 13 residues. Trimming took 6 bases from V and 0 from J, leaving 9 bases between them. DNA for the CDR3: TGTGCCAGCAGCCCAGGACACTCCTACGAGCAGTACTTC. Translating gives CASSPGHSYEQYF.

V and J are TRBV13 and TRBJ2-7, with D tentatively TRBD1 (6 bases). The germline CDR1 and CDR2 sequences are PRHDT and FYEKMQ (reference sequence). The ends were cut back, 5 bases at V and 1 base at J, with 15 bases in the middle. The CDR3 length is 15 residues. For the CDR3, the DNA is TGTGCCAGCAGCCCCGGGCCGAGGGGGTCCTACGAGCAGTACTTC. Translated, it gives CASSPGPRGSYEQYF.

The chain's CDR3 is CASSINGLLRAEAFF. The CDR3 DNA sequence: TGTGCCAGTAGTATAAATGGACTGTTGAGGGCTGAAGCTTTCTTT. This chain links TRBV19 with TRBJ1-1, with D unresolved. CDR3 size: 15 residues. V dropped 2 bases and J dropped 6 bases, with 16 bases sitting between them. Germline V gene lookup returns CDR1 LNHDA and CDR2 SQIVND (reference sequence).